One T cell receptor (beta chain) is described in this entry. This clonotype was seen repeatedly, ten times or more. There is no known antigen for this receptor. Nothing much larger sits one base from this clone, and base qualities are not available. What the time point label conveys for this sample: sample taken at primary tumor resection. Samples were obtained from 72 patients with early-stage, untreated non-small cell lung cancer from the lung TRACERx cohort. TCR sequencing used whole RNA extracted from tumor and nontumor lung tissue, or from cryopreserved PBMC samples, without cell sorting. Only patients with enough RNA available from two or more tumor regions were chosen for TCR sequencing. A lung pathologist reviewed the tumor and adjacent nontumor lung specimens before the specimens were selected. To prepare the library, 5' RACE was applied. The run used a NextSeq 500. In the TCR library protocol, a unique molecular identifier was attached to each TCR cDNA molecule so that PCR and sequencing errors could be corrected. The authors' analysis ran thus. TCR identification, UMI-based error correction and CDR3 extraction were performed with Decombinator tools. Expanded TCRs were defined as those above a frequency of 2 per 1,000, corresponding to the top 1% of the tumor frequency distribution. Expanded tumor TCRs statistically deemed absent (corrected P<0.05) from at least one tumor region were classed as regional, and all other expanded tumor TCRs were classed as ubiquitous. Rényi diversity was computed with the R vegan package after subsampling each repertoire 100 times to 5,000 TCRs. CDR3 similarity networks were built from amino acid triplet string-kernel similarity, connecting CDR3s with pairwise similarity above 0.82. TCRdb trimmed public reads at Q25 via fastp, called clones via MiXCR and kept in-frame beta chains. All rows with the same CDR3 protein become a single entry with the most common DNA and genes. TCRdb's processing, not the authors' own work, is the source of the V and J calls. The sample records more than 2,500 distinct CDR3 sequences, almost 4.5% of which are singletons. Approximately 19% of the sample is taken by the ten largest.

The data were obtained in a study of spatial heterogeneity in lung cancer (dated by TCRdb to about 2019). Regarding the study in general: More beta-chain than alpha-chain transcripts were consistently detected, likely reflecting higher beta-chain transcript abundance. In the raw uncorrected reads, each unique combination of TCR and UMI appeared more than ten times on average. The study quantitatively compared TCR alpha and beta repertoires across multiple tumor regions, matched nontumor lung and blood in non-small cell lung cancer. A strong correlation was found between TCR transcript counts in tumor regions and a T cell transcriptional module score from matched bulk RNA-seq. Nonsynonymous mutation counts, determined by whole-exome sequencing of tumor tissue, were related to TCR repertoire features. At surgery, both alpha and beta chains were TCR-sequenced in about 200 tumor regions, 63 to 65 matched nontumor lung samples and 56 PBMC samples.

The germline V gene provides CDR1 SGHTA and CDR2 FQGNSA. Ends trimmed: V by 3 bases, J by 2 bases; bases unmatched to a gene: 10. The CDR3 runs 18 residues from the cysteine to the phenylalanine. This entry keeps only the CDR3 DNA: 54 bases, framed from base 1. The investigation overall reported the following: The count of ubiquitous expanded TCRs correlated with the count of ubiquitous nonsynonymous mutations, and the count of regional expanded TCRs correlated with the count of regional nonsynonymous mutations. The tumor nonsynonymous mutation count correlated with the number of expanded intratumoral alpha and beta TCRs. Confirming at a functional level the hypothesis that regional TCRs recognize regional mutations was considered to require additional single-cell paired TCR alpha and beta sequencing. TCR-seq coverage of tumor T cells was estimated at only around 7% for alpha chains and about 14% for beta chains.

This TCR derives from a female donor with early-stage non-small cell lung cancer. The sample was lung tumor tissue, taken at surgery. The sequence joins TRBV7-2 to TRBJ2-1; 10 bases in the junction line up with TRBD2. Here is the DNA: TGTGCCAGCAGCTTCTTCCTAGCGGGGGTAGGCGCCTACAATGAGCAGTTCTTC. This codes for CASSFFLAGVGAYNEQFF.